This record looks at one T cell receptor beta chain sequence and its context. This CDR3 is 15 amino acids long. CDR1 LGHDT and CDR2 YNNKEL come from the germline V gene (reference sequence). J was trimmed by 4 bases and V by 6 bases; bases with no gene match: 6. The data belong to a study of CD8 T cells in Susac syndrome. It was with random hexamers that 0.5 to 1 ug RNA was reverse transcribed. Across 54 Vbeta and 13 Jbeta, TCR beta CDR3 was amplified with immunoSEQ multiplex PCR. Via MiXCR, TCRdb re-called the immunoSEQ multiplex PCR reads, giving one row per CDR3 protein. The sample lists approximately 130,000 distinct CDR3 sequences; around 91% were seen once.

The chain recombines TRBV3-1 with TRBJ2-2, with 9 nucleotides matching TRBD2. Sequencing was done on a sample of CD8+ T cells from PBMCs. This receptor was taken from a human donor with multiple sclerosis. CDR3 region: CASSNQLAGTGELFF. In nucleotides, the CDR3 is TGTGCCAGCAGTAATCAACTAGCGGGCACCGGGGAGCTGTTTTTT. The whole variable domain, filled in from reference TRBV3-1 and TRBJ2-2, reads DTAVSQTPKYLVTQMGNDKSIKCEQNLGHDTMYWYKQDSKKFLKIMFSYNNKELIINETVPNRFSPKSPDKAHLNLHINSLELGDSAVYFCASSNQLAGTGELFFGEGSRLTVL.